This T cell receptor (beta chain) was profiled in a study of T cell responses to AZD1222 COVID-19 vaccine. Whole-study results and caveats: Clonal diversity may have been underestimated, and the donors were mostly white British, with more females than males.

The CDR3 has 13 residues. J lost 3 bases, V lost 6 bases, and 5 bases had no gene match. Germline V CDR1 and CDR2: LGHDT, YNNKEL (reference sequence). Sequencing was performed with immunoSEQ multiplex PCR; in TCRdb, only in-frame clones are kept and a portion is missing. The sample records about 170,000 clones, around 90% being singletons. In this sample, this clone turned up a few times. Its cognate antigen is unknown. The J gene is TRBJ2-7, the V gene TRBV3-1 (or the pseudogene TRBV3-2); 7 positions agree with TRBD2. The specimen was peripheral blood, collected on day 0 of AZD1222 vaccination. This receptor was identified in an adult in good health. The CDR3 sequence: CASRKGLGYEQYF. The CDR3 nucleotides read TGTGCCAGCAGAAAAGGACTAGGCTACGAGCAGTACTTC.